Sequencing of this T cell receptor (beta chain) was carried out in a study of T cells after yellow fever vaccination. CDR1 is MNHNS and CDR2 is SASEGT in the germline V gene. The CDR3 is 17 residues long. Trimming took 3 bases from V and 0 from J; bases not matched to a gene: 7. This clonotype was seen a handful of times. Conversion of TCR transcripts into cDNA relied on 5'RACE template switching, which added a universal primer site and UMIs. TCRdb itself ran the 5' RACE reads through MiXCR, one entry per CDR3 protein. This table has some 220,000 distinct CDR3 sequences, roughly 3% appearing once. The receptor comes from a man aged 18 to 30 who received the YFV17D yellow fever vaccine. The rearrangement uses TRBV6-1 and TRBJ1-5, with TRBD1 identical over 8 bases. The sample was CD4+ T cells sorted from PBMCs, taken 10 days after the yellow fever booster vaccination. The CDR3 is CASSDPRGPGSNQPQHF. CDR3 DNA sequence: TGTGCCAGCAGTGACCCCAGGGGGCCAGGTAGCAATCAGCCCCAGCATTTT.